This is a list of T cell receptor beta chains from one sample in a study of T and B cells in COVID-19 patients. From the multiplex PCR reads, TCRdb called clonotypes with MiXCR, one entry per CDR3 protein. The sample holds roughly 7,400 distinct CDR3 sequences, approximately 24% seen once. The sample consisted of blood. The origin of the receptors is a human donor with active COVID-19. CDR3s include the opening cysteine and the closing phenylalanine or tryptophan. The D gene is left open where the match is weak. Clone size is not always given. Where it is, it says once, few, many or a class for expanded clones.

few	TRBV10-3	TRBJ2-5	TRBD2	CAAGTSEPTETQYF	TGTGCCGCAGGGACTAGCGAACCGACAGAGACCCAGTACTTC
-	TRBV6-2/TRBV6-3	TRBJ1-5	-	CASSYQGRVWSNQPQHF	TGTGCCAGCAGTTACCAGGGTCGGGTTTGGAGCAATCAGCCCCAGCATTTT
medium-sized	TRBV30	TRBJ2-7	-	CAWSVQAGEAEQYF	TGTGCCTGGAGTGTACAGGCCGGGGAGGCCGAGCAGTACTTC
few	TRBV20-1	TRBJ2-1	TRBD2	CSARTSGDRYNEQFF	TGCAGTGCGAGGACTAGCGGGGATCGCTACAATGAGCAGTTCTTC
-	TRBV5-1	TRBJ2-7	-	CASSPSAGNEQYF	TGCGCCAGCAGCCCCTCTGCAGGGAACGAGCAGTACTTC
few	TRBV7-2	TRBJ2-7	TRBD2	CASSVLLAGAPYEQYF	TGTGCCAGCAGCGTGCTACTAGCGGGGGCCCCCTACGAGCAGTACTTC
few	TRBV7-2	TRBJ2-2	-	CASSLRGARLLTGELFF	TGTGCCAGCAGCTTGCGAGGGGCTCGTCTCCTCACCGGGGAGCTGTTTTTT
large	TRBV29-1	TRBJ2-3	-	CSVGGNTQYF	TGCAGCGTTGGAGGGAATACGCAGTATTTT
few	TRBV6-1	TRBJ2-7	-	CASDGGGFHEQYF	TGTGCCAGCGATGGGGGCGGTTTCCACGAGCAGTACTTC
medium-sized	TRBV6-5	TRBJ1-1	-	CASRPPLQGAEAFF	TGTGCCAGCAGACCACCTCTACAGGGTGCTGAAGCTTTCTTT
few	TRBV6-2/TRBV6-3	TRBJ2-1	TRBD1	CASTQGISYNEQFF	TGTGCCAGTACACAGGGGATCTCCTACAATGAGCAGTTCTTC
-	TRBV4-1	TRBJ2-1	-	CASSQEPISYNEQFF	TGCGCCAGCAGCCAAGAACCCATAAGCTACAATGAGCAGTTCTTC
few	TRBV6-2/TRBV6-3	TRBJ1-1	-	CASSTRPQGTMNTEAFF	TGTGCCAGCAGTACCCGACCACAAGGGACAATGAACACTGAAGCTTTCTTT
many	TRBV6-4	TRBJ2-3	-	CASSDSKGGATDTQYF	TGTGCCAGCAGTGACTCGAAGGGGGGGGCCACAGATACGCAGTATTTT
few	TRBV20-1	TRBJ2-2	-	CSARAGTGGSGELFF	TGCAGTGCTAGGGCGGGCACAGGAGGAAGCGGGGAGCTGTTTTTT
medium-sized	TRBV29-1	TRBJ2-1	TRBD2	CSVATSGSVNEQFF	TGCAGCGTCGCGACTAGCGGGAGCGTCAATGAGCAGTTCTTC
few	TRBV11-3	TRBJ2-2	TRBD1	CASSFPQGTGELFF	TGTGCCAGCAGCTTCCCACAGGGGACCGGGGAGCTGTTTTTT
medium-sized	TRBV19	TRBJ1-1	-	CASSIRRTEAFF	TGTGCCAGTAGTATACGTCGCACTGAAGCTTTCTTT
many	TRBV6-1	TRBJ1-4	-	CASSEALQIRSTNEKLFF	TGTGCCAGCAGTGAAGCGCTCCAGATCCGATCAACTAATGAAAAACTGTTTTTT
large	TRBV29-1	TRBJ2-2	-	CSVEVGLTNTGELFF	TGCAGCGTTGAAGTGGGACTCACGAACACCGGGGAGCTGTTTTTT
medium-sized	TRBV11-3	TRBJ2-7	-	CASSFTRGSGEQYF	TGTGCCAGCAGCTTCACTCGGGGTAGCGGCGAGCAGTACTTC
-	TRBV6-5	TRBJ1-4	TRBD1	CASSYVHTGGAEKLFF	TGTGCCAGCAGTTACGTCCACACAGGGGGCGCTGAAAAACTGTTTTTT
-	TRBV18	TRBJ1-1	TRBD1	CASSTGQGTSRTEAFF	TGTGCCAGCTCAACGGGACAGGGGACGAGTAGGACTGAAGCTTTCTTT
-	TRBV5-6	TRBJ1-1	-	CASSWAGNTEAFF	TGTGCCAGCAGTTGGGCGGGGAACACTGAAGCTTTCTTT
medium-sized	TRBV30	TRBJ2-3	-	CAWSVAASGDTQYF	TGTGCCTGGAGTGTAGCCGCCTCGGGGGATACGCAGTATTTT
medium-sized	TRBV15	TRBJ2-7	-	CATSRAYVAQGLNHEQYF	TGTGCCACCAGCAGAGCATACGTTGCTCAGGGGTTAAACCACGAGCAGTACTTC